This T cell receptor (beta chain) originates from a study of OX40 agonist ivuxolimab in advanced cancers. Looking at the study overall: Patients were given ivuxolimab, an antibody that agonizes OX40 (CD134). Two patients with cutaneous melanoma and one with hepatocellular carcinoma, three in total, showed partial responses. General study findings and limits: Relatively little clonal expansion, among the lowest observed, appeared in partial responders at 0.1-3.0 mg/kg.

The CDR3 is 14 amino acids. The germline CDR1 and CDR2 sequences are MNHNS and SASEGT. The ends were cut back, 4 bases at V and 7 bases at J, with 14 bases in the middle. Profiling relied on immunoSEQ multiplex PCR, and the TCRdb table lists in-frame clones only, not all of them. The sample consists of 95,000 to 100,000 clones, approximately 83% of them appearing once. Note on this clone: The antigen is not known.

Patients had blood sampled at baseline and again on cycle 4 day 1 and cycle 7 day 1. The origin of this receptor is an adult with an advanced solid tumor such as melanoma, head and neck, liver or kidney cancer. The chain is built from TRBV6-1 and TRBJ2-1; D unclear. The starting material was CD4+ or CD8+ T cells sorted from blood, obtained in a trial of the OX40 agonist ivuxolimab. For the CDR3, the DNA is TGTGCCAGCAGTGGGATGGGAATAGGGAATGAGCAGTTCTTC. Protein sequence: CASSGMGIGNEQFF.